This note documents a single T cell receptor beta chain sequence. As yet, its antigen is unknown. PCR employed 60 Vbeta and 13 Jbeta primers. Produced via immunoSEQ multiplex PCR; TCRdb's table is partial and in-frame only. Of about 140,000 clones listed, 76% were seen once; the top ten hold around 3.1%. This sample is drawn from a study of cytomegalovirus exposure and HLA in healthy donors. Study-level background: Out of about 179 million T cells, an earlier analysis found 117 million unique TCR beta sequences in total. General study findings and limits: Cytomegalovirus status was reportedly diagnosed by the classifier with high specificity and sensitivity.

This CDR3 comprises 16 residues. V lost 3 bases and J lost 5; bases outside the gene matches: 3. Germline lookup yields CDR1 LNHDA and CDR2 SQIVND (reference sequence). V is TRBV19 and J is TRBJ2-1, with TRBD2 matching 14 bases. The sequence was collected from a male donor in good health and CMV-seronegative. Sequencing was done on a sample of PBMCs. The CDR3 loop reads CASSIRLAGGDNEQFF. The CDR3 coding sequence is TGTGCCAGTAGTATTAGACTAGCGGGAGGGGACAATGAGCAGTTCTTC.